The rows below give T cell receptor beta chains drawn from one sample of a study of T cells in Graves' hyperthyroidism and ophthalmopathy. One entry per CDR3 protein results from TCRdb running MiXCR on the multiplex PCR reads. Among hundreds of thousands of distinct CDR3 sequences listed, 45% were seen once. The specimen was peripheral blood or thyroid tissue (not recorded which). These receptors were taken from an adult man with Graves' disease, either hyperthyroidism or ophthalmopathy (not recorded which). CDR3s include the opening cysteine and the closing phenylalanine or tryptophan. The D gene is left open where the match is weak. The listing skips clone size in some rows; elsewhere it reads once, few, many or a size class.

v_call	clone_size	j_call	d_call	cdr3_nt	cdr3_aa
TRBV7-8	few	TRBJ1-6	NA	TGTGCCAGCAGTTTACTTAGCGGTTCACCCCTCCACTTT	CASSLLSGSPLHF
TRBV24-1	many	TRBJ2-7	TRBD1	TGTGCCACCGCCCGGACAGGGGACCACGAGCAGTACTTC	CATARTGDHEQYF
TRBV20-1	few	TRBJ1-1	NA	TGCAGTGCTAGTGGGGGGCATGGAAGCACTGAAGCTTTCTTT	CSASGGHGSTEAFF
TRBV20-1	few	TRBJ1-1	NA	TGCAGTGCCAGGAAGGCAGGGCTTAACACTGAAGCTTTCTTT	CSARKAGLNTEAFF
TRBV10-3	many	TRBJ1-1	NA	TGTGCCATCAGTGCACAGGGTTCGAACACTGAAGCTTTCTTT	CAISAQGSNTEAFF
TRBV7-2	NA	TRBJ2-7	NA	TGTGCCAGCAGCCGAGCTCTAGCAACAGAGCAGTACTTC	CASSRALATEQYF
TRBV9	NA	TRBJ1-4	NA	TGTGCCAGCAGCCGGGCCCTGGGGGATGAAAAACTGTTTTTT	CASSRALGDEKLFF
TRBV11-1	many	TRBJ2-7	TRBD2	TGTGCCAGCAGCTTGGCTAGCGGGAACTACGAGCAGTACTTC	CASSLASGNYEQYF
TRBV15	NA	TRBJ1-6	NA	TGTGCCAGCAGCCGGCCCCAGGGGCCCCTCCACTTT	CASSRPQGPLHF
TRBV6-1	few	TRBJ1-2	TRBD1	TGTGCCAGCAGGGACGGGACAGGGGGAGGCTACACCTTC	CASRDGTGGGYTF
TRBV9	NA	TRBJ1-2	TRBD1	TGTGCCAGCAGCTTAGGCCGAAGGACAGGGACTAACTATGGCTACACCTTC	CASSLGRRTGTNYGYTF
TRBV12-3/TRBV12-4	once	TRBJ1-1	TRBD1	TGTGCCAGCAGTGACAGGGGAGGTATCACTGAAGCTTTCTTT	CASSDRGGITEAFF
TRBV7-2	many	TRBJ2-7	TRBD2	TGTGCCAGCAGCATATTGGGCGGGGGGAAGGGCGAGCAGTACTTC	CASSILGGGKGEQYF
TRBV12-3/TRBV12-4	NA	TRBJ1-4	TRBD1	TGTGCCAGCAGCTTACTTACAGGGGTTGAAAAACTGTTTTTT	CASSLLTGVEKLFF
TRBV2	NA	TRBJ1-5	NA	TGTGCCAGCAGTTTGGGCTCGGACGGCAATCAGCCCCAGCATTTT	CASSLGSDGNQPQHF
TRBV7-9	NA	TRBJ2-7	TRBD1	TGTGCCAGCAGCTCGACGGACAGGGACCCCTACGAGCAGTACTTC	CASSSTDRDPYEQYF
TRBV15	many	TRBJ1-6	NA	TGTGCCACCAGCAGGAGAGGCCCTAGCTCCTATAATTCACCCCTCCACTTT	CATSRRGPSSYNSPLHF
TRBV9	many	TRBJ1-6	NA	TGTGCCAGCAGCGTAGGTGTCCAATCACCCCTCCACTTT	CASSVGVQSPLHF
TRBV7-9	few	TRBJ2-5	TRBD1	TGTGCCAGCAGCTTGGGGGGACAGGGGGAGACCCAGTACTTC	CASSLGGQGETQYF
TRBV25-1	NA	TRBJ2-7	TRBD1	TGTGCCAGCGGTCCAGGACAGGGGCCAGGAGATTACGAGCAGTACTTC	CASGPGQGPGDYEQYF
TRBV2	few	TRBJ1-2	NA	TGTGCCAGCAGCCAAGAGAGCGCGGCAGCCGGCGGCTACACCTTC	CASSQESAAAGGYTF
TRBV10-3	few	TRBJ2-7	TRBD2	TGTGCCATCAGCCCGGGACTAGCGGGGTCCTACGAGCAGTACTTC	CAISPGLAGSYEQYF
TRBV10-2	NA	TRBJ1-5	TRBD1	TGTGCCAGCAGGGTAAGACAGGGAAGGAGTCAGCCCCAGCATTTT	CASRVRQGRSQPQHF
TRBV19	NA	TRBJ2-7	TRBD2	TGTGCCAGTAGTATTGCTAGCGGGAGAGTTGAGCAGTACTTC	CASSIASGRVEQYF
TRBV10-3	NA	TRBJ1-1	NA	TGTGCCATCCAACTGGACAGAAACACTGAAGCTTTCTTT	CAIQLDRNTEAFF
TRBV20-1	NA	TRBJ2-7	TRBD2	TGCAGTGCTAGTCTCGGTAGCGGGGGGGCCTACGAGCAGTACTTC	CSASLGSGGAYEQYF
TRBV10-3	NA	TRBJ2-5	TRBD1	TGTGCCATCAGCGACGGACAGGGGAGCGAGACCCAGTACTTC	CAISDGQGSETQYF
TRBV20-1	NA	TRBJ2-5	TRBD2	TGCAGTGCTAGATTCGCCGGGGGGGGCCGACAGACCCAGTACTTC	CSARFAGGGRQTQYF
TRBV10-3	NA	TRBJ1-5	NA	TGTGCCACACAGGCCCGTAGCAATCAGCCCCAGCATTTT	CATQARSNQPQHF
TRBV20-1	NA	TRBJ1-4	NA	TGCAGTGCTAGAGGCAGTGATAATGAAAAACTGTTTTTT	CSARGSDNEKLFF
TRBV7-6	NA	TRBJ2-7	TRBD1	TGTGCCAGCAGCTTAGCGCAATTCCCGGGACAGTCAAACGAGCAGTACTTC	CASSLAQFPGQSNEQYF
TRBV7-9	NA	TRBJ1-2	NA	TGTGCCAGCAGCACTCGCCCTGGAAACACCTTC	CASSTRPGNTF
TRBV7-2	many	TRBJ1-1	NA	TGTGCCAGCAGCCCTCAGGTTATTGAAGCTTTCTTT	CASSPQVIEAFF
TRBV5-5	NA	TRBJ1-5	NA	TGTGCCAGCAGCGAAGATCAGTTTTTGGCCCAGCATTTT	CASSEDQFLAQHF
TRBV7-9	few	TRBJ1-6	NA	TGTGCCAGCAGCTTGGGGAGGCCCTATAATTCACCCCTCCACTTT	CASSLGRPYNSPLHF
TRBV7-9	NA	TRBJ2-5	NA	TGTGCCAGCGGATTAGCTGGTCGAAAAGAGACCCAGTACTTC	CASGLAGRKETQYF